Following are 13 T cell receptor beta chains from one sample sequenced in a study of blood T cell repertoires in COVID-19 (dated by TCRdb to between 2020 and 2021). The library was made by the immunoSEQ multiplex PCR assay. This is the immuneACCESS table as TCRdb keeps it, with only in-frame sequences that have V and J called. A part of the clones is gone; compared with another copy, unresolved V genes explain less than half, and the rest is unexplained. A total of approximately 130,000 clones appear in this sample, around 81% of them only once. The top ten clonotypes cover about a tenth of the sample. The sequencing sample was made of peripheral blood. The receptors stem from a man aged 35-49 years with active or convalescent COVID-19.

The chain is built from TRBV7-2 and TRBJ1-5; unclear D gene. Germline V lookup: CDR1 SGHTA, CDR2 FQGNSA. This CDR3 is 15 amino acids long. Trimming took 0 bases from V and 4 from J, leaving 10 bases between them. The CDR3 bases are TGTGCCAGCAGCTTAGCGTCACAGAATAATCAGCCCCAGCATTTT. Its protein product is CASSLASQNNQPQHF.

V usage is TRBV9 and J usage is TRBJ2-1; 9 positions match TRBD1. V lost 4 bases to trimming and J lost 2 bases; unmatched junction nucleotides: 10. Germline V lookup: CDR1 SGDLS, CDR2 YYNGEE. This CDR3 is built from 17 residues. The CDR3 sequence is CASSPQLTGGAYNEQFF. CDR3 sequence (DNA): TGTGCCAGCAGCCCACAACTAACAGGGGGCGCCTACAATGAGCAGTTCTTC.

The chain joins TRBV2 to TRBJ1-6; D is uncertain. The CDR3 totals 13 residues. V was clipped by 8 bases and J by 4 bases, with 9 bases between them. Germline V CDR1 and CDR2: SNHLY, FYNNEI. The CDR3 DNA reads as TGTGCCAGCCGGGATCGTTATAATTCACCCCTCCACTTT. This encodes CASRDRYNSPLHF.

CDR3: CASSLGQGTYF. The CDR3 region has the DNA TGTGCCAGCAGCCTCGGACAGGGAACGTACTTC. The rearrangement uses TRBV11-2 and TRBJ2-7; TRBD1 aligns across 8 bases. This CDR3 has 11 amino acids. CDR1 is SGHAT, CDR2 FQNNGV, per germline. J lost 12 bases, V lost 5 bases, and 6 bases had no gene match.

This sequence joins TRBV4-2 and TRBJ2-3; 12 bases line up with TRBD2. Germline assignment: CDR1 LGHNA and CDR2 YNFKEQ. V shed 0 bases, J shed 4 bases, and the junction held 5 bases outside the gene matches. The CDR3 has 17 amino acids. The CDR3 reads CASSQDGASGGADTQYF. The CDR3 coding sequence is TGTGCCAGCAGCCAAGATGGGGCTAGCGGGGGGGCAGATACGCAGTATTTT.

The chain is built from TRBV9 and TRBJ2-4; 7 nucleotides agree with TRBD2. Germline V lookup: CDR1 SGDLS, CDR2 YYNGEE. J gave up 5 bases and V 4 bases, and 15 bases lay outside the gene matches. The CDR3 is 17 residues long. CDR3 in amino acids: CASSTQPGARGENIQYF. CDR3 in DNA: TGTGCCAGCAGCACACAACCGGGAGCCCGGGGGGAAAACATTCAGTACTTC.

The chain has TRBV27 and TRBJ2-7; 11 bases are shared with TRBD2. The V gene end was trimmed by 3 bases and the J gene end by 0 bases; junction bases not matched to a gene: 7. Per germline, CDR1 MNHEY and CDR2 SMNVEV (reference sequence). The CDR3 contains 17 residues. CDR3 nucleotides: TGTGCCAGCAGTTTTACTAGCGGGGGCCCTAGCTCCTACGAGCAGTACTTC. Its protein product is CASSFTSGGPSSYEQYF.

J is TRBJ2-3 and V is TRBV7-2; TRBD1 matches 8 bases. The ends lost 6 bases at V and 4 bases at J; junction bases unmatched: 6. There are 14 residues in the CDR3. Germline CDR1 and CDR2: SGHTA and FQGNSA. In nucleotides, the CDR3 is TGTGCCAGCAGTCAGGACAGGGTCGCAGATACGCAGTATTTT. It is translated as CASSQDRVADTQYF. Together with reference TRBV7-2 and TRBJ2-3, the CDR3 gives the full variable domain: GAGVSQSPSNKVTEKGKDVELRCDPISGHTALYWYRQSLGQGLEFLIYFQGNSAPDKSGLPSDRFSAERTGGSVSTLTIQRTQQEDSAVYLCASSQDRVADTQYFGPGTRLTVL.

The CDR3 DNA reads as TGTGCCAGCAGCTTCACAGGGGGCGCGGGGACAGATACGCAGTATTTT. Translating gives CASSFTGGAGTDTQYF. The chain uses TRBV7-2 and TRBJ2-3; the match to TRBD1 covers 9 bases. This CDR3 contains 16 residues. Germline values: CDR1 SGHTA, CDR2 FQGNSA. Germline trimming cut 3 bases from V and 3 bases from J; bases unmatched to any gene: 7.

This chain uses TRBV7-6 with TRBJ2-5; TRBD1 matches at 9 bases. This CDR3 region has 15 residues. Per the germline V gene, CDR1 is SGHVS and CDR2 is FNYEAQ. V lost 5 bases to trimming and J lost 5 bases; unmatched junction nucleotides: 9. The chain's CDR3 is CASSITGGAGETQYF. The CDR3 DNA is TGTGCCAGCAGCATCACAGGGGGCGCCGGGGAGACCCAGTACTTC.

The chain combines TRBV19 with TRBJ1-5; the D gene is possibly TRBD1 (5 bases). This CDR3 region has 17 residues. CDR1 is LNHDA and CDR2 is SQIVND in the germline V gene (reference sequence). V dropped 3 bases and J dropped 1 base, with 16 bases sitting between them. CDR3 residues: CASSIAQDLRSNQPQHF. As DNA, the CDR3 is TGTGCCAGTAGTATCGCACAGGACCTTAGGAGCAATCAGCCCCAGCATTTT. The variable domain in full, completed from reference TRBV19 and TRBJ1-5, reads DGGITQSPKYLFRKEGQNVTLSCEQNLNHDAMYWYRQDPGQGLRLIYYSQIVNDFQKGDIAEGYSVSREKKESFPLTVTSAQKNPTAFYLCASSIAQDLRSNQPQHFGDGTRLSIL.

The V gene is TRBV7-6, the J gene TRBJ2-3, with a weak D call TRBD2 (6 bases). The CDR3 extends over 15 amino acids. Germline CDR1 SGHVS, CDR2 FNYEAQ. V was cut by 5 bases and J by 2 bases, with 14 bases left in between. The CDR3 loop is CASSRQTSDTDTQYF. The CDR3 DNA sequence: TGTGCCAGCAGCCGACAGACTAGTGACACAGATACGCAGTATTTT.

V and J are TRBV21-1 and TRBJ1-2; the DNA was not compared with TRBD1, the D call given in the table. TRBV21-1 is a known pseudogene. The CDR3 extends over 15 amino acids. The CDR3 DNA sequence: TGTGCCAGCAGCAAAAAAATATCAGGGGTTGATGGCTACACCTTC. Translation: CASSKKISGVDGYTF.